This T cell receptor (beta chain) was sequenced for a study of blood T cell repertoires in COVID-19. In the original analysis: Reference gene primer amplification yielded estimated nucleated cell counts. Clones were sequenced by immunoSEQ multiplex PCR, and TCRdb holds only the in-frame ones, with some missing. That table furnishes V, J and clone size, whereas the DNA furnished D and trimming. The profile shows some 300,000 clones, 70% to 90% of them singletons. Everyone who took part was roughly 18 to 89 years old, and they came from roughly 25 US areas. Self-reported history from a screening survey and questionnaire set each donor's cohort. The source material was PBMCs or T cells enriched from blood (not recorded which). The sequence came from a man aged 25-45 years who had recovered from COVID-19.

CDR3 residues: CASSTGLSGNTIYF. The CDR3 nucleotides are TGCGCCAGCAGCACGGGTCTCTCTGGAAACACCATATATTTT. The rearrangement joins TRBV5-1 to TRBJ1-3, with D unclear. Germline CDR1 SGHRS, CDR2 YFSETQ. This CDR3 spans 14 amino acids. V was clipped by 4 bases and J by 0 bases, with 8 bases between them.